Following are 3 T cell receptor beta chains from one sample sequenced in a study of PD-1 blockade in classical Hodgkin lymphoma. Time point here: cycle 4 day 1 (C4D1), after six to seven weeks of nivolumab. Every single patient, without exception, relapsed after autologous stem cell transplantation, and brentuximab vedotin exposure varied. The method was immunoSEQ multiplex PCR; TCRdb's version includes in-frame clones alone and lacks a portion of them. The sample carries tens of thousands of clones, about 90% recorded once. The input for sequencing was peripheral blood mononuclear cells (PBMCs), taken before the fourth cycle of nivolumab. Every receptor here comes from a human donor with classical Hodgkin lymphoma.

Only a few counts were recorded for this clone. The chain employs TRBV4-1 and TRBJ2-4; 15 bases align to TRBD2. Trimming cost V 4 bases and J 10 bases; bases outside gene matches: 14. There are 18 residues in the CDR3. Germline V gene data show CDR1 as MGHRA and CDR2 as YSYEKL. This CDR3 is CASSPTAGLAGGAEIQYF. CDR3 in DNA: TGCGCCAGCAGCCCCACCGCAGGACTAGCGGGGGGGGCCGAAATTCAGTACTTC.

This chain links TRBV28 with TRBJ2-2; D is possibly TRBD1 or TRBD2 (5 bases each). Germline lookup yields CDR1 MDHEN and CDR2 SYDVKM. The V gene lost 4 bases and the J gene lost 7 bases, with 22 bases spanning the gap. The length of the CDR3 is 17 residues. The CDR3 bases are TGTGCCAGCAGTTCGGACGGGACCGCCATCGGGATCGGGGAGCTGTTTTTT. Translated: CASSSDGTAIGIGELFF.

Comments on this clone: One junction end disagrees with the germline gene, perhaps due to a read error. The chain employs TRBV5-1 and TRBJ1-3; D is unresolved. The CDR3 totals 13 residues. Germline V gene sequence: CDR1 SGHRS, CDR2 YFSETQ. The DNA for the CDR3 is TGCGCCAGCAACTTGAACCCTGGAAACACCATATATTTT. Translated: CASNLNPGNTIYF.